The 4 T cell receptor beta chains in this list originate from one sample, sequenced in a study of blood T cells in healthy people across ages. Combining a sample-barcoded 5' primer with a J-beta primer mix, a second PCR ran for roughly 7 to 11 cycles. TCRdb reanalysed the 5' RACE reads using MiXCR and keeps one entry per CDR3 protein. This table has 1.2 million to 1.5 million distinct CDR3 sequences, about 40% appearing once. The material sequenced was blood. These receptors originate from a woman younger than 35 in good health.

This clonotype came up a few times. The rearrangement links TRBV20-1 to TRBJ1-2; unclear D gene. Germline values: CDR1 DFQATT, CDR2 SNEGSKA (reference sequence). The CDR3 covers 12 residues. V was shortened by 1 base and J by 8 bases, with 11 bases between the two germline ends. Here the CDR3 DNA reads TGCAGTGCTAGAGGGTCCGAGGCAGGCTACACCTTC. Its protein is CSARGSEAGYTF.

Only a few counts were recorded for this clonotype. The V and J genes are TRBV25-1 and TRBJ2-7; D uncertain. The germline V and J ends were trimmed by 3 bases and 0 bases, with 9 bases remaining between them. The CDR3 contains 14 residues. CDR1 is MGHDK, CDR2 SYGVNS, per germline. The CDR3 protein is CASSDPGSSYEQYF. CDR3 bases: TGTGCCAGCAGTGACCCCGGAAGCTCCTACGAGCAGTACTTC.

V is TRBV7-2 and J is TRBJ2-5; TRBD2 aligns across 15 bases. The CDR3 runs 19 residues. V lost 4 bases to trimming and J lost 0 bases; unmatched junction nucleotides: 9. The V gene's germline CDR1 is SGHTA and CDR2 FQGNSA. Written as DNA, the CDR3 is TGTGCCAGCAGCTCACACGGACTAGCGGGGGGGCCGTACCAAGAGACCCAGTACTTC. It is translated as CASSSHGLAGGPYQETQYF.

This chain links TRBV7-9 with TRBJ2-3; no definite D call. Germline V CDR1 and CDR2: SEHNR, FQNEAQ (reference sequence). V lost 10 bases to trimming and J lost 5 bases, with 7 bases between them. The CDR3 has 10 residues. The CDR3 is CATVRDTQYF. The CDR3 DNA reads TGTGCCACCGTAAGAGATACGCAGTATTTT.